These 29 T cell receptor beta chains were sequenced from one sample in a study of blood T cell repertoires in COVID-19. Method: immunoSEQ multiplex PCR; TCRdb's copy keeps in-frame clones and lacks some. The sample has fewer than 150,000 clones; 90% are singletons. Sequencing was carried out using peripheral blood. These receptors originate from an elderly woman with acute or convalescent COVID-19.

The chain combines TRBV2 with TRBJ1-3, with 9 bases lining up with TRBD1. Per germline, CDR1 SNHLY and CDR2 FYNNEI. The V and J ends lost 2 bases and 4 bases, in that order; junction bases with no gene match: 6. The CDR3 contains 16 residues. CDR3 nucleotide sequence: TGTGCCAGCAGTGAATCCCGGACAGGGGCAGGAAACACCATATATTTT. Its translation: CASSESRTGAGNTIYF.

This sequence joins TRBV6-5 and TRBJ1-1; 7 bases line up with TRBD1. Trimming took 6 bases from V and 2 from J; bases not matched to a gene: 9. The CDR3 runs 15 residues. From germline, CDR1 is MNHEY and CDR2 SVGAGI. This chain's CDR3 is CASRRNRDSNTEAFF. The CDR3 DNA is TGTGCCAGCAGGAGAAACCGGGACAGCAACACTGAAGCTTTCTTT.

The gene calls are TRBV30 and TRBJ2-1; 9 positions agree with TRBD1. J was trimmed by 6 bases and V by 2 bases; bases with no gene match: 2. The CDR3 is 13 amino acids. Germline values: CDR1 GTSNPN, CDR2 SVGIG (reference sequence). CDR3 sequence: CAWSSDRGNEQFF. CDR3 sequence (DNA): TGTGCCTGGAGTTCGGACAGGGGCAATGAGCAGTTCTTC.

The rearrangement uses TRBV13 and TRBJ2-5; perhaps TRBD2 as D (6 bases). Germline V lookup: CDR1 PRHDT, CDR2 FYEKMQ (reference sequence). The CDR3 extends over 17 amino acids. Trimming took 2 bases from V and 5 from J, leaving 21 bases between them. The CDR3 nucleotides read TGTGCCAGCAGCTTAATACCCGGCGGGCGTCGGGGGGAGACCCAGTACTTC. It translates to CASSLIPGGRRGETQYF.

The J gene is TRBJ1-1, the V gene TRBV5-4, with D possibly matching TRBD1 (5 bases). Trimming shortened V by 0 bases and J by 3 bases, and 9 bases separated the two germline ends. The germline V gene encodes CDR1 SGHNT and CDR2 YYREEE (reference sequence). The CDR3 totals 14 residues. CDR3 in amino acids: CASSLAGGDTEAFF. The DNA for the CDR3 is TGTGCCAGCAGCTTGGCGGGGGGGGACACTGAAGCTTTCTTT.

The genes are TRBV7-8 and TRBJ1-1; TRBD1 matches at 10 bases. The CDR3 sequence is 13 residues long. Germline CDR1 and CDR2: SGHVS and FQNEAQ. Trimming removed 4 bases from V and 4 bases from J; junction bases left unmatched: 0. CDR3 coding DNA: TGTGCCAGCAGCTGGACAGGGGGCACTGAAGCTTTCTTT. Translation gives CASSWTGGTEAFF.

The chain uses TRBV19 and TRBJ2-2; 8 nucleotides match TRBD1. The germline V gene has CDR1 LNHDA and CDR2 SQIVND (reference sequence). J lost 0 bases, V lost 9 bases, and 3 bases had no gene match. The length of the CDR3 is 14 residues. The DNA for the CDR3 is TGTGCCAGCCCAGGGGGCCCGAACACCGGGGAGCTGTTTTTT. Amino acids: CASPGGPNTGELFF.

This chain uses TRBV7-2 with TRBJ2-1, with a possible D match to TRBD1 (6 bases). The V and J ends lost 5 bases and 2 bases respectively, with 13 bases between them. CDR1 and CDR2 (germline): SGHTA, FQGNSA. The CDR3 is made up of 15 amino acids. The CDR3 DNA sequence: TGTGCCAGCAGCGACACAGGGTTTACCTACAATGAGCAGTTCTTC. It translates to CASSDTGFTYNEQFF.

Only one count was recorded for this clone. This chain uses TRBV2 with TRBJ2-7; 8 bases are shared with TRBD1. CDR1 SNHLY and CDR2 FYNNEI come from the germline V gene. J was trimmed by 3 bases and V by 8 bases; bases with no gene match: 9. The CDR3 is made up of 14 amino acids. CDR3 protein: CASGQDRELYEQYF. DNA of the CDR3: TGTGCCAGCGGTCAGGACAGGGAACTCTACGAGCAGTACTTC.

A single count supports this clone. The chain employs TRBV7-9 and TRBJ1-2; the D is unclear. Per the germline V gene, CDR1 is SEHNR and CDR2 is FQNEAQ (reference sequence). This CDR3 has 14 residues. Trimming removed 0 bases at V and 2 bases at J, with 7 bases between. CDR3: CASSLAPVNYGYTF. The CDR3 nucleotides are TGTGCCAGCAGCTTAGCGCCAGTAAACTATGGCTACACCTTC.

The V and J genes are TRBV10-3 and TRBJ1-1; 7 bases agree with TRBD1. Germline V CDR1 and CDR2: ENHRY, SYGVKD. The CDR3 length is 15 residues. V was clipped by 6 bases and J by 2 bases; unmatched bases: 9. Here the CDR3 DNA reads TGTGCCATCAGCGAAAGGACAGGTGGAAACACTGAAGCTTTCTTT. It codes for CAISERTGGNTEAFF.

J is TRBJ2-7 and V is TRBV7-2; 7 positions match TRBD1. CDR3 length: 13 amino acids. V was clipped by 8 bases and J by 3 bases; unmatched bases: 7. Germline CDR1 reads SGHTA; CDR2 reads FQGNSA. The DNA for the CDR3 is TGTGCCAGCGGGCGACAGGGCGGCTACGAGCAGTACTTC. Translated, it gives CASGRQGGYEQYF.

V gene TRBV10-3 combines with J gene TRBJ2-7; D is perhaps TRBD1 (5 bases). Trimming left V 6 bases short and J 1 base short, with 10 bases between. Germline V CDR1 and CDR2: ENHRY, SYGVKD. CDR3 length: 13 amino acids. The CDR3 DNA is TGTGCCATCAGGGGGCCAATATCCTACGAGCAGTACTTC. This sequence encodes CAIRGPISYEQYF.

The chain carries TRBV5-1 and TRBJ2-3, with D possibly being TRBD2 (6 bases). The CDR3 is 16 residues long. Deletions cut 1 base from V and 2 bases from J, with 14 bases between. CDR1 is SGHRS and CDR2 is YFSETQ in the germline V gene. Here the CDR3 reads CASSLTTAGNTDTQYF. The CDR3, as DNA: TGCGCCAGCAGCTTGACTACGGCGGGGAACACAGATACGCAGTATTTT.

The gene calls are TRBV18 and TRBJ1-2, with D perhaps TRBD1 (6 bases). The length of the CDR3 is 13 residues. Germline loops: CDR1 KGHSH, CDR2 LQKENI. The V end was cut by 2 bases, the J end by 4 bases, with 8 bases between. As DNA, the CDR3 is TGTGCCAGCTCACCAGGACAGCCCTATGGCTACACCTTC. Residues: CASSPGQPYGYTF. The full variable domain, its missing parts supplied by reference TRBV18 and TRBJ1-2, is NAGVMQNPRHLVRRRGQEARLRCSPMKGHSHVYWYRQLPEEGLKFMVYLQKENIIDESGMPKERFSAEFPKEGPSILRIQQVVRGDSAAYFCASSPGQPYGYTFGSGTRLTVV.

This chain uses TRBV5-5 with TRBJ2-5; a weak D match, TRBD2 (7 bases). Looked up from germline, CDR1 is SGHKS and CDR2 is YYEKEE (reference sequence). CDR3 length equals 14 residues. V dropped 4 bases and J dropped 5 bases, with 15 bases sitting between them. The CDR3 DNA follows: TGTGCCAGCAGCGGGACGGGGGGCTCGGAGACCCAGTACTTC. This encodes CASSGTGGSETQYF.

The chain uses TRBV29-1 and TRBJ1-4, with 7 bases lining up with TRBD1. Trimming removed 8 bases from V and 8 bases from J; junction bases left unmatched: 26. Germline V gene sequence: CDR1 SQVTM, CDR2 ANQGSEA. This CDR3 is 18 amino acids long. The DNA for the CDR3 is TGCAGCACCCCAGAGGGGACAGTGAATTGGTCCGGGGTGGAAAAACTGTTTTTT. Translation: CSTPEGTVNWSGVEKLFF.

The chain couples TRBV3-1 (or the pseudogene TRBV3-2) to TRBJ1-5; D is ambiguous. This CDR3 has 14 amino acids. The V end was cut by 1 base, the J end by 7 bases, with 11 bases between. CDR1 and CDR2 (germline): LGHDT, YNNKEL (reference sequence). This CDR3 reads CASSQGAPKQPQHF. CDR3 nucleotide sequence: TGTGCCAGCAGCCAAGGGGCCCCCAAACAGCCCCAGCATTTT.

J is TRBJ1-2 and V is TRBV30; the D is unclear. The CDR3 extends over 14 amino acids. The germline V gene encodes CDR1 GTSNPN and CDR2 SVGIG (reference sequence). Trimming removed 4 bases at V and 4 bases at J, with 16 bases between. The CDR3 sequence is CAWIRVDSAYGYTF. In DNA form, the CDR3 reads TGTGCCTGGATACGGGTAGATTCGGCCTATGGCTACACCTTC.

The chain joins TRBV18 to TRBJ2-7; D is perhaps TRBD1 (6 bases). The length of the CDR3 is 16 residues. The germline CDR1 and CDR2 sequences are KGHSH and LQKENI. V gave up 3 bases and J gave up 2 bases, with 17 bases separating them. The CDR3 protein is CASSPPSSGTPYEQYF. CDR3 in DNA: TGTGCCAGCTCACCTCCTTCTTCCGGGACACCCTACGAGCAGTACTTC.

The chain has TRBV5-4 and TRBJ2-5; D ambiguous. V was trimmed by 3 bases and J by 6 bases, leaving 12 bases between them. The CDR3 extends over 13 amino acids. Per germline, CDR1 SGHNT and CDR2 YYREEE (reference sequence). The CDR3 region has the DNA TGTGCCAGCAGCTCCTATAGTGGTCAGACCCAGTACTTC. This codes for CASSSYSGQTQYF.

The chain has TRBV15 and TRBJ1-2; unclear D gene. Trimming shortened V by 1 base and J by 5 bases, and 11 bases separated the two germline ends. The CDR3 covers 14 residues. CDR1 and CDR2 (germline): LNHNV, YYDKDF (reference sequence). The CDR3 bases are TGTGCCACCAGCAGAGTAGACGGCGGTTATGGCTACACCTTC. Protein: CATSRVDGGYGYTF.

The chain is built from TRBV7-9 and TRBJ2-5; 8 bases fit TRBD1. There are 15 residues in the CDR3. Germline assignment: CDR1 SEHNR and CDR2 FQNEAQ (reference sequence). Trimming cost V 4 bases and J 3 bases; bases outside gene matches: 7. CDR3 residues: CASSSVKQGEETQYF. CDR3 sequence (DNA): TGTGCCAGCAGCTCTGTGAAACAGGGGGAAGAGACCCAGTACTTC.

CDR3 DNA sequence: TGTGCCAGCAGCGTAGTGCAGGGGGTTGGCTACACCTTC. Amino acid sequence: CASSVVQGVGYTF. The chain carries TRBV9 and TRBJ1-2; 7 positions agree with TRBD1. Trimming at V came to 0 bases and at J to 7 bases, leaving 3 bases not matched to a gene. The length of the CDR3 is 13 residues. The germline V gene has CDR1 SGDLS and CDR2 YYNGEE.

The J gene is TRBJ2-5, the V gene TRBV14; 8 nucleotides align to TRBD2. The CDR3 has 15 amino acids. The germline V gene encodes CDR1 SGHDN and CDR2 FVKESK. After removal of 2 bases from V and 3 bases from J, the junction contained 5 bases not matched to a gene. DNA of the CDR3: TGTGCCAGCAGCCAATTGGGGCGGGAGGAAGAGACCCAGTACTTC. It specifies CASSQLGREEETQYF.

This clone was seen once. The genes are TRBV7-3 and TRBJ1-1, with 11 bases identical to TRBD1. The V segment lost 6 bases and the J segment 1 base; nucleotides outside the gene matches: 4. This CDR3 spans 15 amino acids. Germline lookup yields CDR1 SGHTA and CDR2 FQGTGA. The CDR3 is CASSRGQGANTEAFF. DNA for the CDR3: TGTGCCAGCAGTCGTGGACAGGGGGCGAACACTGAAGCTTTCTTT.

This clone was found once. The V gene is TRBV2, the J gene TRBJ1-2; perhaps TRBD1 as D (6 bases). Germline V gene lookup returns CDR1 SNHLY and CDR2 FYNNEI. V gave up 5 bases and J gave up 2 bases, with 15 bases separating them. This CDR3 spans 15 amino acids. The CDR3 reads CASSPDRQRNYGYTF. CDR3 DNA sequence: TGTGCCAGCAGTCCGGACAGACAACGGAACTATGGCTACACCTTC. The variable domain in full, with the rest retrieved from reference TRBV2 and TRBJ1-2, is EPEVTQTPSHQVTQMGQEVILRCVPISNHLYFYWYRQILGQKVEFLVSFYNNEISEKSEIFDDQFSVERPDGSNFTLKIRSTKLEDSAMYFCASSPDRQRNYGYTFGSGTRLTVV.

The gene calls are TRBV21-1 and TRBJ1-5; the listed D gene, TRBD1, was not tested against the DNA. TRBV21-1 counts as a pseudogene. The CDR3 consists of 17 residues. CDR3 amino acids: CASSLRQSAGENQPQHF. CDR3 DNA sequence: TGTGCCAGCAGCCTGAGGCAATCGGCAGGGGAGAATCAGCCCCAGCATTTT.

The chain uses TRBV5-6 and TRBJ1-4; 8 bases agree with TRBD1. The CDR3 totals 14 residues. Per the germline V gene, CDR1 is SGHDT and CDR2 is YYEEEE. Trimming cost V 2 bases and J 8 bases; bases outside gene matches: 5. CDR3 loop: CASSFDRGSEKLFF. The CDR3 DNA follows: TGTGCCAGCAGCTTTGACAGGGGAAGCGAAAAACTGTTTTTT.